This is a list of T cell receptor delta chains from one sample in a study of Vδ1+ human thymocytes. TCRdb fed the multiplex PCR reads into CATT to redo clone calling. Of about 75,000 delta-chain clones listed, around 34% are singletons. Input material: Vdelta1+ gamma-delta thymocytes from the thymus. These receptors came from a boy under two years old who had congenital heart surgery. Both conserved end residues are part of each CDR3. Each record gives: V gene, D gene, J gene, clone size, CDR3 protein, CDR3 DNA. The D gene is left open where the match is weak. Part of the rows lack a size; the others show once, few, many or a class for expanded clones.

TRDV1	TRDD3	TRDJ1	-	CALRHWGIPDKLIF	TGTGCTCTTCGTCACTGGGGGATACCCGATAAACTCATCTTT
TRDV1	TRDD3	TRDJ1	-	CALGDPFPLPSPTGGFVEYTDKLIF	TGTGCTCTTGGGGACCCCTTCCCTTTACCCTCTCCTACTGGGGGATTCGTTGAGTACACCGATAAACTCATCTTT
TRDV1	-	TRDJ1	-	CALGGFPYTGYTDKLIF	TGTGCTCTTGGGGGGTTCCCGTACACCGGGTACACCGATAAACTCATCTTT
TRDV1	-	TRDJ1	few	CALGSTCSTHTDKLIF	TGTGCTCTTGGGTCTACGTGTAGTACTCACACCGATAAACTCATCTTT
TRDV1	TRDD3	TRDJ1	-	CALVLPCPGGYADTDKLIF	TGTGCTCTTGTACTACCTTGTCCTGGGGGATACGCGGACACCGATAAACTCATCTTT
TRDV1	-	TRDJ1	-	CALGELYLPTKLGEGIYKLIF	TGTGCTCTTGGGGAACTCTACCTTCCTACTAAACTGGGGGAAGGCATCTATAAACTCATCTTT
TRDV1	TRDD2	TRDJ1	few	CALGERGAFLRDWYTDKLIF	TGTGCTCTTGGGGAACGCGGGGCCTTCCTACGGGACTGGTACACCGATAAACTCATCTTT
TRDV1	TRDD3	TRDJ1	-	CALGEPPWRCGTGGCPDKLIF	TGTGCTCTTGGGGAACCGCCTTGGCGCTGTGGAACTGGGGGATGCCCCGATAAACTCATCTTT
TRDV1	-	TRDJ1	-	CALGEKLCGTDKLIF	TGTGCTCTTGGGGAGAAGCTATGTGGCACCGATAAACTCATCTTT
TRDV1	TRDD3	TRDJ1	once	CALGVPSPKLGDTGTDKLIF	TGTGCTCTTGGGGTACCTTCCCCAAAACTGGGGGATACAGGGACCGATAAACTCATCTTT
TRDV1	-	TRDJ1	few	CALGVPGVGTDKLIF	TGTGCTCTTGGGGTACCCGGGGTGGGCACCGATAAACTCATCTTT
TRDV1	-	TRDJ1	-	CALGEPTSVLHAGTDKLIF	TGTGCTCTTGGGGAACCTACCTCGGTCCTACACGCTGGCACCGATAAACTCATCTTT
TRDV1	TRDD3	TRDJ1	few	CALGELRYGGGYSDRTDKLIF	TGTGCTCTTGGGGAACTTCGGTACGGTGGGGGATACTCGGATCGCACCGATAAACTCATCTTT
TRDV1	TRDD3	TRDJ1	-	CALGAGRDTEDKLIF	TGTGCTCTTGGGGCGGGGCGGGATACGGAGGATAAACTCATCTTT
TRDV1	TRDD3	TRDJ1	few	CALGELAPGLGPTYLLGDRGGTDKLIF	TGTGCTCTTGGGGAACTTGCCCCTGGTCTGGGACCTACGTACCTACTGGGGGATAGAGGCGGCACCGATAAACTCATCTTT
TRDV1	TRDD3	TRDJ1	-	CALRIQLGEDPSKLIF	TGTGCTCTTAGAATTCAACTGGGGGAAGATCCGTCAAAACTCATCTTT
TRDV1	TRDD3	TRDJ1	-	CALGELGPVTGGFRYTDKLIF	TGTGCTCTTGGGGAACTTGGTCCCGTTACTGGGGGATTTCGATACACCGATAAACTCATCTTT
TRDV1	-	TRDJ1	-	CALGELTACPSDKLIF	TGTGCTCTTGGGGAACTTACGGCCTGCCCCAGCGATAAACTCATCTTT
TRDV1	TRDD3	TRDJ1	-	CALGELPRTGGYGTYTDKLIF	TGTGCTCTTGGGGAACTCCCCCGTACTGGGGGATACGGGACGTACACCGATAAACTCATCTTT
TRDV1	TRDD3	TRDJ1	-	CALGACYSGDTKGYTDKLIF	TGTGCTCTTGGGGCTTGCTATTCGGGGGATACCAAAGGGTACACCGATAAACTCATCTTT
TRDV1	TRDD3	TRDJ1	-	CALGERTDLLYWGIKGDTDKLIF	TGTGCTCTTGGGGAACGAACGGACCTCCTGTACTGGGGGATAAAAGGGGACACCGATAAACTCATCTTT
TRDV1	-	TRDJ1	-	CALGEFSTTGGLYTDKLIF	TGTGCTCTTGGGGAATTTTCGACTACTGGAGGCCTCTACACCGATAAACTCATCTTT
TRDV1	-	TRDJ1	-	CALGEHSGGRNKREDKLIF	TGTGCTCTTGGGGAACATAGCGGGGGGAGAAATAAGCGTGAAGATAAACTCATCTTT
TRDV1	-	TRDJ1	few	CALGVRRPFLRLLGDEKADKLIF	TGTGCTCTTGGGGTTAGGCGACCCTTCCTACGATTACTGGGGGATGAAAAGGCCGATAAACTCATCTTT
TRDV1	-	TRDJ1	-	CALGELPIFFPRTFSEGRTTDKLIF	TGTGCTCTTGGGGAACTACCGATATTCTTCCCACGAACCTTCTCCGAGGGCCGTACCACCGATAAACTCATCTTT
TRDV1	TRDD2	TRDJ1	-	CALSLPTLGGPYTDKLIF	TGTGCTCTCTCCCTTCCTACGCTGGGGGGCCCGTACACCGATAAACTCATCTTT
TRDV1	-	TRDJ1	-	CALGEAPTSKLIF	TGTGCTCTTGGGGAAGCTCCTACTAGTAAACTCATCTTT
TRDV1	TRDD3	TRDJ1	few	CALGELSRWLGGYTDKLIF	TGTGCTCTTGGGGAACTAAGCCGCTGGCTGGGGGGGTACACCGATAAACTCATCTTT
TRDV2	TRDD3	TRDJ1	few	CACDTTSGGYADKLIF	TGTGCCTGTGACACGACCTCTGGCGGATACGCCGATAAACTCATCTTT
TRDV1	TRDD3	TRDJ1	once	CALGDRAPISFLPLVWGIRASRELIF	TGTGCTCTTGGGGACCGAGCCCCTATAAGTTTCCTCCCTCTAGTCTGGGGGATACGCGCTTCCAGGGAACTCATCTTT
TRDV1	TRDD3	TRDJ1	-	CALGETRRGVLGDILRSPYTDKLIF	TGTGCTCTTGGGGAAACCCGCAGAGGCGTACTGGGGGATATCCTCAGGAGTCCGTACACCGATAAACTCATCTTT
TRDV1	-	TRDJ1	-	CALGELRGARAGTDKLIF	TGTGCTCTTGGGGAACTCCGTGGGGCGCGGGCTGGCACCGATAAACTCATCTTT
TRDV1	TRDD3	TRDJ1	once	CALGEGRYPGFWGIQILIF	TGTGCTCTTGGGGAAGGGCGTTACCCGGGTTTCTGGGGGATACAAATACTCATCTTT
TRDV1	TRDD3	TRDJ1	-	CALGVRLPAVLGDTPHPKLIF	TGTGCTCTTGGGGTGCGCCTTCCCGCTGTACTGGGGGATACGCCTCACCCGAAACTCATCTTT
TRDV1	TRDD3	TRDJ1	-	CALLFGPPLPSILGEYTDKLIF	TGTGCTCTCCTCTTTGGACCTCCCCTTCCTTCAATACTGGGGGAGTACACCGATAAACTCATCTTT
TRDV1	TRDD3	TRDJ1	few	CALGELIRRRPGGPRKLIF	TGTGCTCTTGGGGAACTAATCCGCCGACGGCCTGGGGGACCCAGAAAACTCATCTTT
TRDV1	-	TRDJ1	-	CALGEIVTGPDKLIF	TGTGCTCTTGGGGAGATCGTTACTGGGCCCGATAAACTCATCTTT
TRDV1	-	TRDJ1	-	CALGESTYYSPGGLIF	TGTGCTCTTGGGGAAAGTACCTACTACTCCCCCGGTGGACTCATCTTT
TRDV1	-	TRDJ1	-	CALGLLKPHPTGPPYTDKLIF	TGTGCTCTTGGGCTCCTAAAACCCCACCCTACCGGACCACCGTACACCGATAAACTCATCTTT
TRDV1	TRDD3	TRDJ1	-	CALGGSHPPRLGAFTDKLIF	TGTGCTCTTGGGGGCAGCCATCCTCCTCGGCTGGGGGCTTTCACCGATAAACTCATCTTT
TRDV1	-	TRDJ1	-	CALGEPSLVYFTPPYTDKLIF	TGTGCTCTTGGGGAACCGTCCCTTGTCTATTTTACCCCACCGTACACCGATAAACTCATCTTT
TRDV1	TRDD3	TRDJ1	few	CALGILLGDQKLIF	TGTGCTCTTGGGATATTACTGGGGGATCAAAAACTCATCTTT
TRDV1	-	TRDJ2	-	CALGELFSVALTAQLFF	TGTGCTCTTGGGGAACTATTTTCAGTAGCTTTGACAGCACAACTCTTCTTT
TRDV1	-	TRDJ1	-	CALGLGGCGLPTIVGDFRLYTDKLIF	TGTGCTCTTGGGCTAGGTGGGTGTGGCCTTCCTACGATAGTGGGGGATTTCAGGTTATACACCGATAAACTCATCTTT
TRDV1	TRDD3	TRDJ1	few	CALGELTYFGILSHTDKLIF	TGTGCTCTTGGGGAACTAACCTACTTCGGGATACTCTCTCACACCGATAAACTCATCTTT
TRDV1	TRDD3	TRDJ1	-	CALGDFRNYRGYARADKLIF	TGTGCTCTTGGGGACTTTAGGAACTATCGCGGATACGCGAGGGCCGATAAACTCATCTTT
TRDV1	-	TRDJ1	-	CALGEAQVGFDGGDKLIF	TGTGCTCTTGGGGAAGCTCAGGTAGGCTTTGATGGGGGCGATAAACTCATCTTT